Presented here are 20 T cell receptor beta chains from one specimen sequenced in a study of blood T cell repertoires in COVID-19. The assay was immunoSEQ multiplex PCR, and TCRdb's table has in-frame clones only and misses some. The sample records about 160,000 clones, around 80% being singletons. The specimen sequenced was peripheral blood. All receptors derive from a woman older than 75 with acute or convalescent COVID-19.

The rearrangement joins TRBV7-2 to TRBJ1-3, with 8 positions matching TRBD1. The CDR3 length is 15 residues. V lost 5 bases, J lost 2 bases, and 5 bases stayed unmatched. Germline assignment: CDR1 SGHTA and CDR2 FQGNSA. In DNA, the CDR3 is TGTGCCAGCAGCCCACGACAGGGGACTGGAAACACCATATATTTT. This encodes CASSPRQGTGNTIYF.

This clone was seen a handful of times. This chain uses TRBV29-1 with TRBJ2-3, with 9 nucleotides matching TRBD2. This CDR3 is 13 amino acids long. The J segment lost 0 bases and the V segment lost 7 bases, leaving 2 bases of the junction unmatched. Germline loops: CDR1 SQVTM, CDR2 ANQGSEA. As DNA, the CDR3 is TGCAGCGAAACTAGCGGGAGCACAGATACGCAGTATTTT. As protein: CSETSGSTDTQYF.

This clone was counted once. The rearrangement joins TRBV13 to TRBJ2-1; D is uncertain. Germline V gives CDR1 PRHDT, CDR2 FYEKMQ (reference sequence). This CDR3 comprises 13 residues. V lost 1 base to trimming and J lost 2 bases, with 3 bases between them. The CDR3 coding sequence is TGTGCCAGCAGCTTAGCGGCCTACAATGAGCAGTTCTTC. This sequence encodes CASSLAAYNEQFF. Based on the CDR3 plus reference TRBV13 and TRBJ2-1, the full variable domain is AAGVIQSPRHLIKEKRETATLKCYPIPRHDTVYWYQQGPGQDPQFLISFYEKMQSDKGSIPDRFSAQQFSDYHSELNMSSLELGDSALYFCASSLAAYNEQFFGPGTRLTVL.

The chain's CDR3 is CASGRPSYNEQFF. Written as DNA, the CDR3 is TGTGCCAGCGGGAGACCCTCCTACAATGAGCAGTTCTTC. V is TRBV2 and J is TRBJ2-1, with D perhaps matching TRBD2 (5 bases). The germline gives CDR1 SNHLY, CDR2 FYNNEI. Between the trimmed V and J ends, which lost 8 bases and 0 bases, there was a span of 8 bases. The CDR3 contains 13 residues.

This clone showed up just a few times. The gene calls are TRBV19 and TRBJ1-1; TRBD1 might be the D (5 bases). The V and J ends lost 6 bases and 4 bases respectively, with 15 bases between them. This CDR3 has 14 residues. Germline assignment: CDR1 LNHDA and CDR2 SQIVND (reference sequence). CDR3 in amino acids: CASREGPTSTEAFF. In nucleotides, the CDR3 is TGTGCCAGTAGGGAGGGACCTACGAGCACTGAAGCTTTCTTT.

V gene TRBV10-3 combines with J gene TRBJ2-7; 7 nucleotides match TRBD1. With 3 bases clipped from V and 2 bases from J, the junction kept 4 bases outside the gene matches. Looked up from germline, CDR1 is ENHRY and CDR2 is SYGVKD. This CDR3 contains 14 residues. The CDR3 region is CAISDPDRPYEQYF. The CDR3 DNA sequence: TGTGCCATCAGTGACCCGGACAGGCCCTACGAGCAGTACTTC.

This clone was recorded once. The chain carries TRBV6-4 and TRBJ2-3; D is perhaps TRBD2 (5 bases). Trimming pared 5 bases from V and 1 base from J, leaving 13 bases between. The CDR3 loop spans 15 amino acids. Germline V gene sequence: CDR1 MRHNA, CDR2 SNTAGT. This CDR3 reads CASSPQGGGTDTQYF. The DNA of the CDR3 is TGTGCCAGCAGTCCCCAAGGAGGTGGCACAGATACGCAGTATTTT.

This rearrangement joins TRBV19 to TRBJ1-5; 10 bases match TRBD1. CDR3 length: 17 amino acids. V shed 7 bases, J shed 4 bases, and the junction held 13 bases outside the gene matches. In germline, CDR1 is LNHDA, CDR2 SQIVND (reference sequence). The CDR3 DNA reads TGTGCCAGTACCGGACTCCGGGACAGGGGTCCAAATCAGCCCCAGCATTTT. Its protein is CASTGLRDRGPNQPQHF.

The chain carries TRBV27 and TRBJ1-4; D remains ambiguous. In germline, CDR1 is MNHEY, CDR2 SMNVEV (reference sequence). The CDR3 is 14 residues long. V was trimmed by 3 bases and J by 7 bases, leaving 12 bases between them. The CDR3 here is CASSFGKRGEKLFF. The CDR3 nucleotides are TGTGCCAGCAGTTTTGGGAAACGGGGTGAAAAACTGTTTTTT.

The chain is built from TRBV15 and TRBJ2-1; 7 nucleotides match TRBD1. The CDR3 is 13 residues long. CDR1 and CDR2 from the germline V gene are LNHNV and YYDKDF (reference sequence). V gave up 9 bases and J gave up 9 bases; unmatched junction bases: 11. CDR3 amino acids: CATKQGEWGEQFF. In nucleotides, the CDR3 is TGTGCCACTAAGCAGGGGGAATGGGGTGAGCAGTTCTTC.

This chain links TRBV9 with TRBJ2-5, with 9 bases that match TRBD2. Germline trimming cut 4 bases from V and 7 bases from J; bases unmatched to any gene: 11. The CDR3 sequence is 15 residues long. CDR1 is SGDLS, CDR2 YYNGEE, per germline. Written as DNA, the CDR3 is TGTGCCAGCAGCTCAGAGGCGGGGGGGCTTGGGACCCAGTACTTC. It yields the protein CASSSEAGGLGTQYF.

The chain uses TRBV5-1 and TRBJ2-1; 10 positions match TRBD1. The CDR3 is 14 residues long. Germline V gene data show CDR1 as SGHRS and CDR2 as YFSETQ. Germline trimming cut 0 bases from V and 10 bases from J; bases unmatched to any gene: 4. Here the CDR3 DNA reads TGCGCCAGCAGCTTGGGGACAGGGGGATTCGAGCAGTTCTTC. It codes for CASSLGTGGFEQFF. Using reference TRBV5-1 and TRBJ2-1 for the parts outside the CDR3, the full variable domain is KAGVTQTPRYLIKTRGQQVTLSCSPISGHRSVSWYQQTPGQGLQFLFEYFSETQRNKGNFPGRFSGRQFSNSRSEMNVSTLELGDSALYLCASSLGTGGFEQFFGPGTRLTVL.

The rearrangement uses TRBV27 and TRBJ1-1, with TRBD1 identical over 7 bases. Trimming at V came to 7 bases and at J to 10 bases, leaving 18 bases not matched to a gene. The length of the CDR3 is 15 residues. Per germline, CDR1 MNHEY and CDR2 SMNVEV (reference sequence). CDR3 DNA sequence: TGTGCCAGCACTCCCCGACACCGGGACAGTGGGGGAGCTTTCTTT. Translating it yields CASTPRHRDSGGAFF.

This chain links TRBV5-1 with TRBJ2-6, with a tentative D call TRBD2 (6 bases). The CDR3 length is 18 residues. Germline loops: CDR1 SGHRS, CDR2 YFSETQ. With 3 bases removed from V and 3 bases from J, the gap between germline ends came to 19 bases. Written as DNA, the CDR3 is TGCGCCAGCAGCTCCACACCTCTAGCGACTTTTGGGGCCAACGTCCTGACTTTC. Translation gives CASSSTPLATFGANVLTF.

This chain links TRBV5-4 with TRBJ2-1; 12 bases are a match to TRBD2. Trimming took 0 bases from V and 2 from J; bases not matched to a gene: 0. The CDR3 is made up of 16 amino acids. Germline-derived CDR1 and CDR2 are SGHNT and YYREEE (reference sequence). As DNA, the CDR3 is TGTGCCAGCAGCTTGGGACTAGCGGGAGCCTACAATGAGCAGTTCTTC. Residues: CASSLGLAGAYNEQFF.

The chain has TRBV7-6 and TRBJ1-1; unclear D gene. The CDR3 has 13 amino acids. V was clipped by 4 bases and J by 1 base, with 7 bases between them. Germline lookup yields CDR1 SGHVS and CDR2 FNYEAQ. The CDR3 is CASSSGRNTEAFF. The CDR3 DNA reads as TGTGCCAGCAGCTCCGGGAGGAACACTGAAGCTTTCTTT.

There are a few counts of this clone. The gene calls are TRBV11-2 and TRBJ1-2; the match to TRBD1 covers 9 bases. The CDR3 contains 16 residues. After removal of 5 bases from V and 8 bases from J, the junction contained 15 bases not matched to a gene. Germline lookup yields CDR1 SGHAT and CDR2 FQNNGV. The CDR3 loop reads CASSHRGGTGNLGYTF. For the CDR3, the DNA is TGTGCCAGCAGCCATAGAGGGGGGACAGGGAACCTCGGCTACACCTTC.

CDR3 sequence: CASSVGQGAGKETQYF. CDR3 DNA sequence: TGTGCCAGCAGCGTAGGACAGGGGGCAGGGAAAGAGACCCAGTACTTC. The chain carries TRBV9 and TRBJ2-5, with 10 bases that match TRBD1. The CDR3 contains 16 residues. The ends lost 0 bases at V and 3 bases at J; junction bases unmatched: 5. Germline-derived CDR1 and CDR2 are SGDLS and YYNGEE.

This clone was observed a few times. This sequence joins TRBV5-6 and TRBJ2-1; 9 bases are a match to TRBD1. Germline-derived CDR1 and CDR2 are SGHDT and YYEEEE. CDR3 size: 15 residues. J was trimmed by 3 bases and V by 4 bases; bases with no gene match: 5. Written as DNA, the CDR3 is TGTGCCAGCAGCACGACGGGACAGGGCTACAATGAGCAGTTCTTC. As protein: CASSTTGQGYNEQFF.

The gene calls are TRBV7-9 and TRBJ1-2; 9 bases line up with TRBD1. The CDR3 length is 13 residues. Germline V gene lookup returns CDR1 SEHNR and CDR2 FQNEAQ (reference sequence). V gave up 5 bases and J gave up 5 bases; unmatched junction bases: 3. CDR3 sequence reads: CASSRDRGYGYTF. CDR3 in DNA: TGTGCCAGCAGCCGTGACAGGGGGTATGGCTACACCTTC.